This is a list of T cell receptor beta chains from one sample in a study of post-analysis software for immune sequencing data. TCRdb redid the calling of the PCR reads with MiXCR, one entry per CDR3 protein. Of some 700,000 distinct CDR3 sequences listed, approximately 59% were seen once; the top ten hold roughly 12%. The sequencing sample was made of blood. These receptors were collected from a girl aged 2 to 9 with multiple sclerosis. Both conserved end residues are part of each CDR3. D genes are given only for firm matches. The size field is filled for only some rows; it gives once, few, many or a size class.

J gene,V gene,D gene,clone size,CDR3 protein,CDR3 DNA
TRBJ1-2,TRBV20-1,TRBD1,NA,CSARTQGALAYGYTF,TGCAGTGCCCGGACTCAGGGGGCCCTTGCCTATGGCTACACCTTC
TRBJ1-1,TRBV10-3,NA,NA,CAISESDTVNTEAFF,TGTGCCATCAGTGAGTCGGACACAGTGAACACTGAAGCTTTCTTT
TRBJ2-3,TRBV20-1,NA,few,CSARVGNTDTQYF,TGCAGTGCTAGAGTGGGGAACACAGATACGCAGTATTTT
TRBJ1-2,TRBV19,NA,few,CASTPGVSYGYTF,TGTGCCAGTACCCCAGGGGTTAGCTATGGCTACACCTTC
TRBJ2-4,TRBV15,NA,NA,CATSSGQLAKNIQYF,TGTGCCACCAGCAGTGGTCAGTTAGCCAAAAACATTCAGTACTTC
TRBJ2-1,TRBV2,TRBD2,NA,CASSEILAGESEQFF,TGTGCCAGCAGTGAGATCCTAGCGGGAGAGAGTGAGCAGTTCTTC
TRBJ1-1,TRBV10-1,NA,few,CASRLQWNTEAFF,TGCGCCAGCAGGTTACAGTGGAACACTGAAGCTTTCTTT
TRBJ1-1,TRBV12-3/TRBV12-4,NA,NA,CASVWGGITEAFF,TGTGCCAGCGTGTGGGGGGGAATAACTGAAGCTTTCTTT
TRBJ2-7,TRBV12-3/TRBV12-4,NA,NA,CASSSPTTGLYEQYF,TGTGCCAGCAGCTCCCCGACTACCGGGCTCTACGAGCAGTACTTC
TRBJ2-1,TRBV20-1,TRBD1,NA,CSAGPAGTDNEQFF,TGTAGTGCTGGTCCCGCCGGGACAGACAATGAGCAGTTCTTC
TRBJ2-3,TRBV5-6,NA,once,CASSSEGFKRGDTQYF,TGTGCCAGCAGCTCGGAGGGTTTCAAGAGGGGAGATACGCAGTATTTT